Listed here are 9 T cell receptor beta chains from one sample, sequenced in a study of identical twins. TCRdb itself ran the 5' RACE reads through MiXCR, one entry per CDR3 protein. The sample comprises roughly 470,000 distinct CDR3 sequences, 13% to 15% of which are singletons, and approximately 0.98% rests with the top ten. This same sample was also taken into another study, of yellow fever vaccine responses in identical twins.

Sequencing input: CD4+ T cells sorted from blood. The receptors originated from a woman in her late teens or twenties in good health.

V gene TRBV7-2 combines with J gene TRBJ2-7, with no clear D. The CDR3 runs 13 residues. V lost 2 bases to trimming and J lost 2 bases, with 7 bases between them. Germline CDR1 is SGHTA and CDR2 is FQGNSA. The CDR3: CASSLTITYEQYF. CDR3 nucleotide sequence: TGTGCCAGCAGCTTAACAATTACCTACGAGCAGTACTTC.

Ten or more counts support this clonotype. The CDR3 nucleotides read TGTGCCACCAGCAGAGATGCAGGGTTGGAGACCCAGTACTTC. It codes for CATSRDAGLETQYF. V and J are TRBV15 and TRBJ2-5, with D possibly TRBD1 on 5 matching bases. CDR1 LNHNV and CDR2 YYDKDF come from the germline V gene (reference sequence). The ends were cut back, 0 bases at V and 5 bases at J, with 10 bases in the middle. The CDR3 totals 14 residues.

The V and J genes are TRBV7-2 and TRBJ2-5; 7 nucleotides agree with TRBD1. After removal of 5 bases from V and 6 bases from J, the junction contained 6 bases not matched to a gene. CDR3 length: 13 residues. Per the germline V gene, CDR1 is SGHTA and CDR2 is FQGNSA. This chain's CDR3 is CASSETGYKTQYF. CDR3 nucleotides: TGTGCCAGCAGCGAGACAGGGTACAAGACCCAGTACTTC. The whole variable domain, remainder taken from reference TRBV7-2 and TRBJ2-5, is GAGVSQSPSNKVTEKGKDVELRCDPISGHTALYWYRQSLGQGLEFLIYFQGNSAPDKSGLPSDRFSAERTGGSVSTLTIQRTQQEDSAVYLCASSETGYKTQYFGPGTRLLVL.

The chain carries TRBV11-2 and TRBJ2-7, with D perhaps TRBD1 or TRBD2 (5 bases each). Germline V gene lookup returns CDR1 SGHAT and CDR2 FQNNGV. The ends were cut back, 1 base at V and 3 bases at J, with 16 bases in the middle. CDR3 length: 16 residues. CDR3 sequence: CASSLVVGRAYYEQYF. The CDR3 region has the DNA TGTGCCAGCAGCTTAGTAGTGGGACGCGCCTACTACGAGCAGTACTTC.

The chain employs TRBV11-2 and TRBJ1-2; possible D gene TRBD1, 5 bases. The CDR3 length is 15 residues. Germline V CDR1 and CDR2: SGHAT, FQNNGV. Trimming cost V 0 bases and J 4 bases, with 12 bases left between them. The CDR3 nucleotides read TGTGCCAGCAGCTTAGAGGGAGACAGACTCTATGGCTACACCTTC. Translating gives CASSLEGDRLYGYTF. Filled out from reference TRBV11-2 and TRBJ1-2, the complete variable domain reads EAGVAQSPRYKIIEKRQSVAFWCNPISGHATLYWYQQILGQGPKLLIQFQNNGVVDDSQLPKDRFSAERLKGVDSTLKIQPAKLEDSAVYLCASSLEGDRLYGYTFGSGTRLTVV.

The chain carries TRBV6-2 or TRBV6-3 and TRBJ2-6; TRBD1 matches 7 bases. The CDR3 is 17 residues long. Germline assignment: CDR1 MNHEY and CDR2 SVGEGT. Losses at the gene ends were 6 bases for V and 0 bases for J; bases not matched to a gene: 8. This CDR3 reads CASSAPGQNSGANVLTF. As DNA, the CDR3 is TGTGCCAGCAGCGCACCGGGACAGAACTCTGGGGCCAACGTCCTGACTTTC.

This chain uses TRBV7-2 with TRBJ2-7; D gene uncertain. This CDR3 region has 15 residues. V was cut by 5 bases and J by 2 bases, with 16 bases left in between. Germline CDR1 and CDR2: SGHTA and FQGNSA. This chain's CDR3 is CASSPPGSRPYEQYF. For the CDR3, the DNA is TGTGCCAGCAGCCCCCCCGGTAGTCGCCCCTACGAGCAGTACTTC.

There are many counts of this clonotype. The V call is TRBV6-1, the J call TRBJ2-3; no reliable D call. The CDR3 sequence is 15 residues long. Trimming stripped 4 bases from V and 3 bases from J, with 14 bases between. Germline lookup yields CDR1 MNHNS and CDR2 SASEGT. The CDR3 sequence: CASSGTFTVTDTQYF. The CDR3 region has the DNA TGTGCCAGCAGTGGGACCTTTACTGTTACAGATACGCAGTATTTT.

The rearrangement uses TRBV2 and TRBJ2-7; 8 bases match TRBD2. Losses at the gene ends were 2 bases for V and 4 bases for J; bases not matched to a gene: 16. Per germline, CDR1 SNHLY and CDR2 FYNNEI. CDR3 length: 18 amino acids. The CDR3 DNA reads as TGTGCCAGCAGTGAACTACTAGCGGTATTCCCATCTAGGTACGAGCAGTACTTC. Translating it yields CASSELLAVFPSRYEQYF.